A selection of T cell receptor beta chains follows, all from one sample in a study of graft-versus-host responses after intestinal transplantation. Sequenced by immunoSEQ multiplex PCR; TCRdb stores in-frame clones only, minus some. The data contain approximately 71,000 clones, roughly nine tenths of them singletons. For these receptors, no antigen is known. The source material was unstimulated CD8+ T cells sorted from spleen or lymph node cells, sampled before intestinal transplant. These receptors all stem from a human donor who received an intestinal transplant. CDR3s include the opening cysteine and the closing phenylalanine or tryptophan. Fields, in order: D gene, clone size, J gene, V gene, CDR3 protein, CDR3 DNA. The D gene is left open where the match is weak. The size entry is marked missing in some rows and otherwise reads once, few, many or a size class.

>-|-|TRBJ1-2|TRBV6-5
CASSHGGGREGYTF
TGTGCCAGCAGCCACGGGGGAGGGAGGGAGGGCTACACCTTC
>TRBD1|-|TRBJ2-7|TRBV7-9
CASSLWGNDRGSYEQYF
TGTGCCAGCAGCTTATGGGGCAATGACAGGGGATCCTACGAGCAGTACTTC
>TRBD1|-|TRBJ1-5|TRBV6-6
CASRGRGEPQHF
TGTGCCAGCCGGGGCAGGGGGGAGCCCCAGCATTTT
>-|-|TRBJ2-3|TRBV7-9
CASSLAFTDTQYF
TGTGCCAGCAGCTTAGCCTTCACAGATACGCAGTATTTT
>TRBD2|-|TRBJ2-5|TRBV2
CASSPGLGTSGTNQETQYF
TGTGCCAGCAGTCCCGGCCTCGGGACTAGCGGGACAAACCAAGAGACCCAGTACTTC
>-|-|TRBJ2-2|TRBV28
CASRHSGNTGELFF
TGTGCCAGCCGTCACTCAGGGAACACCGGGGAGCTGTTTTTT
>TRBD2|-|TRBJ2-7|TRBV27
CASSIRLAGVGEQYF
TGTGCCAGCAGTATTCGTCTAGCGGGAGTCGGCGAGCAGTACTTC
>-|-|TRBJ1-2|TRBV10-3
CAISEQGFYGYTF
TGTGCCATCAGTGAGCAGGGGTTCTATGGCTACACCTTC
>-|-|TRBJ2-1|TRBV6-5
CASSYEGAYNEQFF
TGTGCCAGCAGTTACGAGGGCGCCTACAATGAGCAGTTCTTC
>-|-|TRBJ2-7|TRBV13
CASSLVGLDTYEQYF
TGTGCCAGCAGCTTAGTGGGCCTCGATACCTACGAGCAGTACTTC
>-|-|TRBJ1-2|TRBV28
CASSLDGGYYGYTF
TGTGCCAGCAGTTTGGACGGGGGTTACTATGGCTACACCTTC
>TRBD1|-|TRBJ1-1|TRBV11-2
CASSLRTGENTEAFF
TGTGCCAGCAGCCTCCGGACAGGGGAGAACACTGAAGCTTTCTTT
>-|-|TRBJ2-5|TRBV27
CASSLYTDGGPAQYF
TGTGCCAGCAGTTTGTATACAGACGGGGGTCCGGCCCAGTACTTC
>TRBD1|-|TRBJ2-7|TRBV10-3
CAISAGQGRSSYEQYF
TGTGCCATCAGTGCAGGACAGGGGCGAAGCTCCTACGAGCAGTACTTC
>TRBD2|once|TRBJ2-3|TRBV5-6
CASSLYPPRLADDTQYF
TGTGCCAGCAGCTTGTACCCCCCCCGACTAGCGGATGATACGCAGTATTTT
>TRBD2|-|TRBJ2-2|TRBV9
CASSHTSGRPTGELFF
TGTGCCAGCAGCCATACTAGCGGGAGGCCCACCGGGGAGCTGTTTTTT
>TRBD2|-|TRBJ2-7|TRBV28
CASTPLGGGSYEQYF
TGTGCCAGCACCCCCCTGGGCGGGGGGTCCTACGAGCAGTACTTC
>-|-|TRBJ2-3|TRBV6-4
CASAAGSTDTQYF
TGTGCCAGCGCGGCAGGGAGCACAGATACGCAGTATTTT
>TRBD2|-|TRBJ2-7|TRBV6-5
CASSLLAGSIDEQYF
TGTGCCAGCAGTCTCCTAGCGGGAAGCATCGACGAGCAGTACTTC
>-|once|TRBJ2-5|TRBV28
CASNHAGPQETQYF
TGTGCCAGCAATCACGCGGGGCCCCAAGAGACCCAGTACTTC
>-|-|TRBJ1-1|TRBV27
CASSFSQGANTEAFF
TGTGCCAGCAGTTTTTCACAGGGCGCGAACACTGAAGCTTTCTTT
>-|once|TRBJ1-2|TRBV4-1
CASSDGLFKRDGYTF
TGCGCCAGCAGCGACGGACTTTTCAAAAGGGATGGCTACACCTTC
>-|-|TRBJ2-7|TRBV7-2
CASTSDEAGLTYEQYF
TGTGCCAGCACCTCCGACGAGGCGGGCTTAACCTACGAGCAGTACTTC
>TRBD1|-|TRBJ2-7|TRBV28
CASSLFVGTVTSYEQYF
TGTGCCAGCAGTTTATTCGTCGGGACAGTTACCTCCTACGAGCAGTACTTC
>-|-|TRBJ1-2|TRBV30
CAWSAERGYGYTF
TGTGCCTGGAGTGCCGAGAGAGGCTATGGCTACACCTTC
>TRBD2|-|TRBJ2-7|TRBV6-6
CASSYLAGVWEQYF
TGTGCCAGCAGTTACCTAGCGGGAGTCTGGGAGCAGTACTTC
>-|-|TRBJ1-1|TRBV9
CASSVRGNTEAFF
TGTGCCAGCAGCGTACGGGGGAACACTGAAGCTTTCTTT
>-|-|TRBJ2-1|TRBV7-3
CASSLRHQGYNEQFF
TGTGCCAGCAGCTTAAGGCATCAGGGTTACAATGAGCAGTTCTTC
>-|few|TRBJ1-1|TRBV6-1
CASSEEEGGGTEAFF
TGTGCCAGCAGTGAAGAGGAGGGAGGAGGGACTGAAGCTTTCTTT
>-|once|TRBJ1-5|TRBV6-5
CASSPRGNQPQHF
TGTGCCAGCAGCCCCCGGGGCAATCAGCCCCAGCATTTT
>-|few|TRBJ2-3|TRBV9
CASSVGRGEETDTQYF
TGTGCCAGCAGCGTAGGGCGGGGAGAGGAGACAGATACGCAGTATTTT
>-|-|TRBJ2-7|TRBV11-3
CASRDGVSEQYF
TGTGCCAGCAGGGACGGGGTAAGCGAGCAGTACTTC
>TRBD1|-|TRBJ2-7|TRBV7-2
CASSLFQGALNEQYF
TGTGCCAGCAGCTTATTCCAGGGGGCGTTGAACGAGCAGTACTTC